This T cell receptor (beta chain) appears in the sequencing data of a study of a mutant IDH1 vaccine in newly diagnosed glioma. In the study overall: Before enrollment, the patients had been treated with radiotherapy alone, temozolomide alone, or both together. Most of them had received both. Study conclusions and caveats: Of all patients, 93.3% showed vaccine-induced immune responses.

Assay used: immunoSEQ multiplex PCR; TCRdb lists only in-frame clones, some missing. The sample lists about 68,000 clones, roughly 78% seen once, with roughly 8% in the top ten. This CDR3 has 11 amino acids. The ends lost 5 bases at V and 8 bases at J; junction bases unmatched: 1. Germline CDR1 is SQVTM and CDR2 is ANQGSEA. Time point reported: baseline, week 1 (first vaccination visit). The treatment: pre-vaccination baseline after standard-of-care therapy. Astrocytomas that were new, WHO grade 3 or 4, IDH1-mutant and ATRX-lost were present in the donors. Comment on this clone: The antigen remains unidentified.

The receptor was isolated from a man between 45 and 60 years old with glioma. Material: PBMCs, obtained from a glioma patient treated with radiotherapy, temozolomide or both. The rearrangement uses TRBV29-1 and TRBJ2-1, with 9 bases lining up with TRBD1. The chain's CDR3 is CSVTGGHEQFF. In DNA form, the CDR3 reads TGCAGCGTTACAGGGGGCCATGAGCAGTTCTTC.